The rows below give T cell receptor beta chains drawn from one sample of a study of cytomegalovirus exposure and HLA in healthy donors. Repertoires were generated with immunoSEQ multiplex PCR, while TCRdb's copy carries only in-frame clones and drops some. The sample yields roughly 200,000 clones, 70% seen once. The sequencing sample was made of PBMCs. These receptors were collected from a man aged 40-50 years in good health and CMV-seropositive. The CDR3 runs from the conserved cysteine through the conserved F or W. The order of the fields is CDR3 protein, CDR3 DNA, V gene, J gene, D gene, clone size. D genes are given only for firm matches. Size values are once, few and many counts, or a class for expanded clones, and some rows have none.

CDR3 protein: CASSLRYLSLENGELFF; CDR3 DNA: TGCGCCAGCAGCTTGCGATACCTTTCACTTGAGAACGGGGAGCTGTTTTTT; V gene: TRBV5-1; J gene: TRBJ2-2; D gene: -; clone size: -
CDR3 protein: CASSPSGQNYGYTF; CDR3 DNA: TGTGCCAGCTCACCGTCAGGACAGAACTATGGCTACACCTTC; V gene: TRBV18; J gene: TRBJ1-2; D gene: -; clone size: -
CDR3 protein: CASSREGTGVTEAFF; CDR3 DNA: TGTGCCAGCTCTCGGGAAGGGACAGGGGTCACTGAAGCTTTCTTT; V gene: TRBV11-2; J gene: TRBJ1-1; D gene: TRBD1; clone size: -
CDR3 protein: CASSLVAGAGTEAFF; CDR3 DNA: TGTGCCAGCAGCTTAGTAGCTGGCGCGGGCACTGAAGCTTTCTTT; V gene: TRBV7-9; J gene: TRBJ1-1; D gene: -; clone size: few
CDR3 protein: CASHPIYRGGGKDNEQFF; CDR3 DNA: TGTGCCAGCCACCCTATCTATCGGGGGGGAGGTAAGGACAATGAGCAGTTCTTC; V gene: TRBV9; J gene: TRBJ2-1; D gene: TRBD2; clone size: -
CDR3 protein: CASSPGDRGYSPLHF; CDR3 DNA: TGTGCCAGCAGCCCAGGGGACAGGGGTTATTCACCCCTCCACTTT; V gene: TRBV27; J gene: TRBJ1-6; D gene: TRBD1; clone size: -
CDR3 protein: CASITPGNTEAFF; CDR3 DNA: TGTGCCAGCATAACACCGGGGAACACTGAAGCTTTCTTT; V gene: TRBV6-5; J gene: TRBJ1-1; D gene: -; clone size: -
CDR3 protein: CASSLLQGGGYTF; CDR3 DNA: TGTGCCAGCAGCTTGTTACAGGGAGGGGGCTACACCTTC; V gene: TRBV5-6; J gene: TRBJ1-2; D gene: -; clone size: -
CDR3 protein: CASKGENRAEKLFF; CDR3 DNA: TGTGCCAGCAAGGGGGAAAACAGGGCCGAAAAACTGTTTTTT; V gene: TRBV2; J gene: TRBJ1-4; D gene: -; clone size: -
CDR3 protein: CASSIDRTKSNQPQHF; CDR3 DNA: TGTGCCAGTAGTATAGACAGGACTAAAAGCAATCAGCCCCAGCATTTT; V gene: TRBV19; J gene: TRBJ1-5; D gene: -; clone size: -
CDR3 protein: CASSRGGSAIQYF; CDR3 DNA: TGTGCCAGCAGCCGCGGTGGTTCTGCTATTCAGTACTTC; V gene: TRBV7-2; J gene: TRBJ2-4; D gene: -; clone size: -
CDR3 protein: CASSRSGDAYEQYF; CDR3 DNA: TGTGCCAGCAGCCGGAGCGGGGATGCCTACGAGCAGTACTTC; V gene: TRBV7-9; J gene: TRBJ2-7; D gene: TRBD2; clone size: -
CDR3 protein: CASSLGQGKYGYTF; CDR3 DNA: TGTGCCAGCAGCTTAGGACAGGGAAAATATGGCTACACCTTC; V gene: TRBV7-2; J gene: TRBJ1-2; D gene: TRBD1; clone size: -
CDR3 protein: CASSPLEDTQYF; CDR3 DNA: TGTGCCAGCTCACCACTAGAAGATACGCAGTATTTT; V gene: TRBV18; J gene: TRBJ2-3; D gene: -; clone size: once
CDR3 protein: CASSLDRDRLGNSPLHF; CDR3 DNA: TGTGCCAGCAGCTTAGACCGGGACAGATTGGGAAATTCACCCCTCCACTTT; V gene: TRBV11-2; J gene: TRBJ1-6; D gene: TRBD1; clone size: -
CDR3 protein: CASSEGLAEEYEQFF; CDR3 DNA: TGTGCCAGCAGTGAAGGGTTAGCGGAGGAATATGAGCAGTTCTTC; V gene: TRBV6-1; J gene: TRBJ2-1; D gene: -; clone size: once
CDR3 protein: CASSSPSRGDQPQHF; CDR3 DNA: TGTGCCAGCAGTTCACCCAGCAGGGGCGACCAGCCCCAGCATTTT; V gene: TRBV28; J gene: TRBJ1-5; D gene: -; clone size: few
CDR3 protein: CASSTRQGQYF; CDR3 DNA: TGTGCCAGCAGCACCCGACAGGGGCAGTACTTC; V gene: TRBV6-1; J gene: TRBJ2-7; D gene: TRBD1; clone size: -